The sequence of this T cell receptor beta chain was determined in a study of blood T cell repertoires in COVID-19 (dated by TCRdb to the early 2020s). For context, the study as a whole: Samples from collaborators originated in the United States, Italy and Spain and spanned both the acute and convalescent phases of COVID-19. Where HLA class I and class II types were available, the types were taken from metadata supplied by the sample provider, not from assay-based typing. Nearly every sample came with metadata listing a de-identified subject ID, COVID-19 status, age in years and sex. The prospective study material was composed of cDNA or gDNA derived from T cells, B-cell-depleted T cells, or PBMCs. Deeply sampled blood TCRbeta repertoires from subjects exposed to, actively infected with, or recovered from COVID-19 were included in the dataset. The repertoires were made available in a free public database intended to serve as a resource for research on the immune response to SARS-CoV-2. Samples were obtained from the ongoing ImmuneRACE study (first 160 participants) and from over 1,000 subjects provided by 6 global collaborators.

TCRbeta CDR3 regions were amplified from genomic DNA by means of the immunoSEQ Assay, a bias-controlled multiplex PCR. Per the original workflow: Nucleated cell counts per sample were estimated from amplification of reference gene primers within the assay. Sequence reads were collapsed and filtered to measure the absolute abundance of every unique TCRbeta CDR3 rearrangement. For each sample, productive Simpson clonality was calculated as the square root of Simpson's diversity index over productive rearrangements. What TCRdb holds here is the immuneACCESS table cut down to in-frame rearrangements. Part of the clones is not present; checked against another copy, under half of the missing clones reflect an unresolved V gene, and the others are unexplained. The V and J calls and clone size come from that table; D and trimming were worked out from the DNA. This sample gives 250,000 to 300,000 clones in total; 80% to 90% of them show up just once. The ten most abundant clones make up 10% of the sample.

One collaborating source in Seattle enrolled patients during active infection and followed them longitudinally through the course of disease. Each collaborating institution followed its own protocols to collect whole blood in K2EDTA tubes. For TCRbeta analysis, collaborators shipped samples in one of three forms: frozen whole blood, isolated PBMCs, or DNA extracted from either of those sample types. In regard to this clone: It has no known antigen specificity. Base qualities are not at hand, and no much larger clone is one base apart.

V loses 0 bases of germline sequence and J loses 6 bases, and the interval between the two ends is 13 bases. The germline V gene yields SGHRS for CDR1 and YFSETQ for CDR2. The CDR3, from cysteine to phenylalanine, totals 14 residues. Only CDR3 DNA is held: 42 bases, read in frame from base 1. The paper's findings and limits, for the study overall: How much clinical and demographic metadata was included differed by source and by participant, and the metadata was provided uncurated.

The source material was peripheral blood. This receptor chain uses TRBV5-1 and TRBJ2-7; no D gene is confidently identified. This sequence was found in a woman aged 65 to 85 with COVID-19, enrolled during active disease. For the CDR3, the sequence is CASSLEISRSEQYF. Read as DNA, the sequence is TGCGCCAGCAGCTTGGAGATATCGAGGAGCGAGCAGTACTTC.